This T cell receptor (beta chain) stems from a study of blood T cell repertoires in COVID-19. Turning to the study itself: COVID-19 samples collected from the United States, Italy and Spain covered acute and convalescent phases. PBMCs, B-cell-depleted T cells, or T cells provided the cDNA or gDNA that made up the material.

In the authors' workflow: Amplification with reference gene primers provided the estimates of nucleated cell counts. TCRdb's table, derived via immunoSEQ multiplex PCR, lists solely in-frame clones and lacks some. V, J and clone size derive from that table, while D and trimming were established from the DNA sequence. Of over 600,000 clones listed, just under 90% were seen once; the top ten hold roughly 0.25%. This TCR came from a woman aged 18-29 years with acute or convalescent COVID-19. Sequenced sample: peripheral blood.

In DNA, the CDR3 is TGCGCCAGCAGCTCGGCCCCCGCAGGGCGGATGAGTGATGGCTACACCTTC. It is translated as CASSSAPAGRMSDGYTF. This chain uses TRBV5-1 with TRBJ1-2; TRBD1 might be the D (5 bases). CDR3 length: 17 residues. Looked up from germline, CDR1 is SGHRS and CDR2 is YFSETQ. The germline V and J ends were trimmed by 3 bases and 6 bases, with 24 bases remaining between them.